The 28 T cell receptor beta chains given below trace back to one sample, sequenced in a study of blood T cells in healthy people across ages (dated by TCRdb to the mid-2010s). The library was produced with 5' RACE. Sequencing instrument: Illumina HiSeq 2500. A second PCR of about 7 to 12 cycles was performed with a sample-barcoded 5' primer and a J-beta primer mix. The public sequencing data were trimmed at Q25 with fastp and processed into clonotypes with MiXCR by TCRdb, which kept only in-frame beta chains. Rows merge per CDR3 protein into single entries with the most common DNA and genes. The sample table holds some 1.5 million distinct CDR3 sequences, of which 25% to 30% were seen once. The ten largest account for roughly 8% of the sample. Sequencing was done on a sample of blood. The receptor source for this set is a woman between 25 and 40 years old in good health.

This clonotype was seen a few times. J is TRBJ2-5 and V is TRBV4-1, with a tentative D call TRBD1 (6 bases). The germline V and J ends were trimmed by 1 base and 6 bases, with 12 bases remaining between them. Germline V gives CDR1 MGHRA, CDR2 YSYEKL. This CDR3 has 14 amino acids. The CDR3 is CASSQVVRGQTQYF. The CDR3 DNA is TGCGCCAGCAGCCAAGTAGTCAGGGGTCAGACCCAGTACTTC.

This chain links TRBV2 with TRBJ2-3, with TRBD2 identical over 10 bases. The CDR3 contains 15 residues. Per germline, CDR1 SNHLY and CDR2 FYNNEI. V dropped 7 bases and J dropped 3; count of bases not matched to a gene: 7. The CDR3 nucleotides read TGTGCCAGCAACCTACCGGGACTAGCGACAGATACGCAGTATTTT. Its protein is CASNLPGLATDTQYF. The whole variable domain, filled in from reference TRBV2 and TRBJ2-3, reads EPEVTQTPSHQVTQMGQEVILRCVPISNHLYFYWYRQILGQKVEFLVSFYNNEISEKSEIFDDQFSVERPDGSNFTLKIRSTKLEDSAMYFCASNLPGLATDTQYFGPGTRLTVL.

The CDR3 nucleotides read TGCAGTGCTAGAGAGGCAGGTTACACTGAAGCTTTCTTT. Translated, it gives CSAREAGYTEAFF. This rearrangement joins TRBV20-1 to TRBJ1-1, with D unresolved. The CDR3 extends over 13 amino acids. Trimming removed 0 bases at V and 3 bases at J, with 8 bases between. CDR1 and CDR2 from the germline V gene are DFQATT and SNEGSKA (reference sequence).

The chain links TRBV20-1 to TRBJ2-3; 10 bases are a match to TRBD2. Germline V lookup: CDR1 DFQATT, CDR2 SNEGSKA (reference sequence). This CDR3 has 16 amino acids. V was pared by 5 bases and J by 5 bases, with 13 bases of the junction left unmatched. The DNA for the CDR3 is TGCAGTGCTGGGGGGGCTAGCGGGAGTGTTAGAGATACGCAGTATTTT. It translates to CSAGGASGSVRDTQYF.

This clonotype was recorded a few times. The rearrangement uses TRBV7-2 and TRBJ2-5; a possible D gene is TRBD2 (5 bases). Trimming removed 1 base at V and 5 bases at J, with 14 bases between. There are 15 residues in the CDR3. Per the germline V gene, CDR1 is SGHTA and CDR2 is FQGNSA. CDR3 protein: CASSLGGSLAETQYF. CDR3 sequence (DNA): TGTGCCAGCAGCTTAGGAGGGAGTTTGGCTGAGACCCAGTACTTC.

The rearrangement joins TRBV12-3 or TRBV12-4 to TRBJ2-1; D might be TRBD1 (6 bases). CDR3 length: 12 amino acids. The germline V and J ends were trimmed by 3 bases and 10 bases, with 10 bases remaining between them. CDR3 residues: CASSFAGEEQFF. As DNA, the CDR3 is TGTGCCAGCAGTTTCGCAGGGGAAGAGCAGTTCTTC.

The V gene is TRBV7-2, the J gene TRBJ2-4; 8 nucleotides agree with TRBD1. V was pared by 6 bases and J by 8 bases, with 15 bases of the junction left unmatched. The CDR3 is 16 amino acids. Germline assignment: CDR1 SGHTA and CDR2 FQGNSA. The CDR3: CASRFQGALQGDIQYF. As DNA, the CDR3 is TGTGCCAGCAGATTTCAGGGGGCCCTCCAAGGGGACATTCAGTACTTC. Using reference TRBV7-2 and TRBJ2-4 for the parts outside the CDR3, the full variable domain is GAGVSQSPSNKVTEKGKDVELRCDPISGHTALYWYRQSLGQGLEFLIYFQGNSAPDKSGLPSDRFSAERTGGSVSTLTIQRTQQEDSAVYLCASRFQGALQGDIQYFGAGTRLSVL.

This clonotype was recorded a few times. This chain connects TRBV2 to TRBJ2-7, with D unclear. V was trimmed by 7 bases and J by 2 bases, leaving 12 bases between them. The germline gives CDR1 SNHLY, CDR2 FYNNEI. The CDR3 is 13 residues long. This CDR3 reads CASTKSGPYEQYF. The CDR3, as DNA: TGTGCCAGCACCAAGTCGGGCCCCTACGAGCAGTACTTC. The complete variable domain, with remaining parts taken from reference TRBV2 and TRBJ2-7, reads EPEVTQTPSHQVTQMGQEVILRCVPISNHLYFYWYRQILGQKVEFLVSFYNNEISEKSEIFDDQFSVERPDGSNFTLKIRSTKLEDSAMYFCASTKSGPYEQYFGPGTRLTVT.

This clonotype was seen a few times. The V and J genes are TRBV6-5 and TRBJ1-2; unclear D gene. The V gene's germline CDR1 is MNHEY and CDR2 SVGAGI. This CDR3 has 15 amino acids. V was pared by 0 bases and J by 2 bases, with 10 bases between. CDR3 region: CASSYSPGPNYGYTF. The CDR3 DNA follows: TGTGCCAGCAGTTACTCGCCAGGACCGAACTATGGCTACACCTTC.

This clonotype was counted between two and nine times. DNA of the CDR3: TGTGCCAGCAGCGTAGAGGCCGTCGCACAAGAGACCCAGTACTTC. It is translated as CASSVEAVAQETQYF. The gene calls are TRBV9 and TRBJ2-5, with no clear D. V was trimmed by 0 bases and J by 2 bases, leaving 11 bases between them. The CDR3 has 15 residues. Germline CDR1 is SGDLS and CDR2 is YYNGEE.

This clonotype was seen more than once but under ten times. This chain links TRBV10-3 with TRBJ2-1; TRBD2 matches 12 bases. This CDR3 is 17 amino acids long. CDR1 ENHRY and CDR2 SYGVKD come from the germline V gene. V was clipped by 5 bases and J by 9 bases; unmatched bases: 14. The CDR3 DNA sequence: TGTGCCATCAGTTCAACCGCCCTAGCGGGAGGGTTGGTTGAGCAGTTCTTC. Its translation: CAISSTALAGGLVEQFF.

This clonotype was counted at least ten times. The chain joins TRBV5-5 to TRBJ2-7, with 8 bases matching TRBD1. The germline gives CDR1 SGHKS, CDR2 YYEKEE (reference sequence). Germline trimming cut 5 bases from V and 6 bases from J; bases unmatched to any gene: 7. The CDR3 totals 13 residues. The CDR3 DNA reads TGTGCCAGCAGGACACCAGACAGGGGCGAGCAGTACTTC. This encodes CASRTPDRGEQYF. Looking up the rest from reference TRBV5-5 and TRBJ2-7 gives the full variable domain: DAGVTQSPTHLIKTRGQQVTLRCSPISGHKSVSWYQQVLGQGPQFIFQYYEKEERGRGNFPDRFSARQFPNYSSELNVNALLLGDSALYLCASRTPDRGEQYFGPGTRLTVT.

Turning to this clonotype: A much larger clone sits a single nucleotide away, making a read error possible. The V and J genes are TRBV29-1 and TRBJ2-1, with TRBD2 matching over 11 bases. Germline loops: CDR1 SQVTM, CDR2 ANQGSEA. CDR3 length equals 16 residues. V lost 4 bases to trimming and J lost 1 base; unmatched junction nucleotides: 6. CDR3 in DNA: TGCAGCGTTGCTAGCGGGAGGAGGGGATCCTACAATGAGCAGTTCTTC. Translated, it gives CSVASGRRGSYNEQFF.

The chain employs TRBV25-1 and TRBJ2-7, with 11 positions matching TRBD2. The CDR3 is made up of 16 amino acids. V shed 3 bases and J 4 bases; nucleotides not matched to a gene: 8. Germline CDR1 and CDR2: MGHDK and SYGVNS. The CDR3 DNA sequence: TGTGCCAGCAGTGAGGGAACTAGCGGGAGAATTTACGAGCAGTACTTC. This translates into CASSEGTSGRIYEQYF.

This clonotype was observed a handful of times. The V call is TRBV6-5, the J call TRBJ2-7, with TRBD2 matching over 15 bases. The germline CDR1 and CDR2 sequences are MNHEY and SVGAGI. The CDR3 runs 18 residues. V trimming: 4 bases; J trimming: 4 bases; junction bases outside the gene matches: 11. The CDR3 region has the DNA TGTGCCAGCAGTTCCCCCGGGACTAGCGGGGGGTCTCGGTACGAGCAGTACTTC. This sequence encodes CASSSPGTSGGSRYEQYF.

This clonotype was found a few times. The chain combines TRBV9 with TRBJ2-1; 7 nucleotides align to TRBD2. Germline V gives CDR1 SGDLS, CDR2 YYNGEE. CDR3 length: 15 residues. Trimming removed 2 bases from V and 4 bases from J; junction bases left unmatched: 6. The CDR3 DNA sequence: TGTGCCAGCAGCGTCTTGGCTAGCGGTTACAATGAGCAGTTCTTC. This codes for CASSVLASGYNEQFF.

CDR3 coding DNA: TGTGCCAGCAGCTCAGCGTATGGGGCCTCCGGACAAGAGACCCAGTACTTC. It codes for CASSSAYGASGQETQYF. This rearrangement joins TRBV7-9 to TRBJ2-5, with D possibly matching TRBD1 (5 bases). Per germline, CDR1 SEHNR and CDR2 FQNEAQ (reference sequence). This CDR3 has 17 amino acids. Between the trimmed V and J ends, which lost 4 bases and 2 bases, there was a span of 20 bases.

Remarks on this clonotype: A read error may produce the germline difference seen at one junction end. This sequence joins TRBV29-1 and TRBJ2-3; TRBD2 agrees at 8 bases. The CDR3 loop spans 14 amino acids. Per the germline V gene, CDR1 is SQVTM and CDR2 is ANQGSEA. CDR3 residues: CSVVEREGTDAQYF. The CDR3 DNA reads TGCAGCGTTGTGGAACGGGAGGGCACAGATGCGCAGTATTTT.

The CDR3 loop reads CASSQDFLRTGDEKLFF. In nucleotides, the CDR3 is TGCGCCAGCAGCCAAGATTTTCTCCGGACAGGAGATGAAAAACTGTTTTTT. The rearrangement uses TRBV4-3 and TRBJ1-4, with 7 nucleotides matching TRBD1. The CDR3 length is 17 residues. Germline CDR1 LGHNA, CDR2 YSLEER. Trimming cost V 0 bases and J 6 bases; bases outside gene matches: 10.

The chain joins TRBV5-6 to TRBJ2-5; D might be TRBD2 (6 bases). The germline V and J ends were trimmed by 3 bases and 5 bases, with 17 bases remaining between them. Germline assignment: CDR1 SGHDT and CDR2 YYEEEE. CDR3 length: 15 amino acids. The CDR3 DNA sequence: TGTGCCAGCAGCTGGACCGGGACTTCGAGGGAGACCCAGTACTTC. Its translation is CASSWTGTSRETQYF.

At least ten counts were recorded for this clonotype. The gene calls are TRBV7-2 and TRBJ1-2, with TRBD1 identical over 10 bases. Losses at the gene ends were 5 bases for V and 5 bases for J; bases not matched to a gene: 5. From germline, CDR1 is SGHTA and CDR2 FQGNSA. There are 14 residues in the CDR3. The CDR3 spells CASSHRDRGYGYTF. CDR3 coding DNA: TGTGCCAGCAGCCACCGGGACAGGGGTTATGGCTACACCTTC.

CDR3 coding DNA: TGTGCCAGCAGTAGAGGGGCATTTGGCAATCAGCCCCAGCATTTT. It encodes CASSRGAFGNQPQHF. The chain carries TRBV6-5 and TRBJ1-5, with D perhaps matching TRBD1 (5 bases). Trimming stripped 5 bases from V and 2 bases from J, with 13 bases between. The CDR3 extends over 15 amino acids. Germline V gives CDR1 MNHEY, CDR2 SVGAGI.

This clonotype was seen a few times. The CDR3 DNA sequence: TGTGCCACCAGTGATTTGCGGTTCTCTAGCGGCAACACAGATACGCAGTATTTT. Protein sequence: CATSDLRFSSGNTDTQYF. The rearrangement links TRBV24-1 to TRBJ2-3; 7 positions agree with TRBD2. The CDR3 is 18 amino acids. Germline V gene sequence: CDR1 KGHDR, CDR2 SFDVKD. V trimming: 0 bases; J trimming: 2 bases; junction bases outside the gene matches: 10.

CDR3 amino acids: CASRRMSADTEYF. The CDR3 DNA sequence: TGTGCCAGCAGACGGATGAGCGCAGATACGGAATATTTT. The chain carries TRBV12-3 or TRBV12-4 and TRBJ2-3; no firm D call. This CDR3 region has 13 residues. Trimming took 6 bases from V and 15 from J, leaving 22 bases between them.

There are a few counts of this clonotype. The CDR3 region has the DNA TGTGCCAGCAGCTTCACAGCGGGAGCGGGAGAGACCCAGTACTTC. Its protein product is CASSFTAGAGETQYF. This chain connects TRBV7-2 to TRBJ2-5; 8 bases are shared with TRBD2. CDR3 length: 15 amino acids. Germline CDR1 reads SGHTA; CDR2 reads FQGNSA. With 3 bases clipped from V and 4 bases from J, the junction kept 7 bases outside the gene matches.

The chain has TRBV6-1 and TRBJ1-1; D is unresolved. This CDR3 is built from 14 residues. V lost 2 bases to trimming and J lost 1 base, with 8 bases between them. CDR1 is MNHNS, CDR2 SASEGT, per germline. CDR3 bases: TGTGCCAGCAGTGAACGGGCCGCGAACACTGAAGCTTTCTTT. Translating gives CASSERAANTEAFF.

This clonotype was found a few times. The chain joins TRBV29-1 to TRBJ2-4, with D possibly TRBD1 on 6 matching bases. Germline assignment: CDR1 SQVTM and CDR2 ANQGSEA. V gave up 6 bases and J gave up 7 bases, with 13 bases separating them. The CDR3 runs 12 residues. DNA for the CDR3: TGCAGCGTCCACAACACAGGGAACATTCAGTACTTC. It specifies CSVHNTGNIQYF.

The V call is TRBV11-2, the J call TRBJ2-3; D possibly corresponds to TRBD2 (7 bases). With 5 bases removed from V and 2 bases from J, the gap between germline ends came to 20 bases. This CDR3 has 17 amino acids. Germline V gene lookup returns CDR1 SGHAT and CDR2 FQNNGV. CDR3 residues: CASSPPEGEGYTDTQYF. The CDR3 coding sequence is TGTGCCAGCAGCCCGCCCGAGGGGGAGGGGTACACAGATACGCAGTATTTT.